The 5 T cell receptor beta chains in this list originate from one sample, sequenced in a study of T cell changes during pregnancy in multiple sclerosis. Clones were sequenced by immunoSEQ multiplex PCR, and TCRdb holds only the in-frame ones, with some missing. This sample yields approximately 100,000 clones, of which roughly nine tenths are seen a single time; approximately 1.5% belongs to the top ten. The starting material was peripheral blood, obtained before pregnancy. The receptors derive from a female donor with multiple sclerosis, enrolled in a pregnancy study.

The chain recombines TRBV27 with TRBJ2-7, with 8 bases fitting TRBD1. Trimming at V came to 8 bases and at J to 4 bases, leaving 13 bases not matched to a gene. This CDR3 contains 15 residues. Germline-derived CDR1 and CDR2 are MNHEY and SMNVEV (reference sequence). This CDR3 is CASAPGDRSLYEQYF. The CDR3 DNA sequence: TGTGCCAGCGCCCCTGGGGACAGGAGCTTATACGAGCAGTACTTC.

The chain uses TRBV7-2 and TRBJ1-6; TRBD1 aligns across 7 bases. CDR1 and CDR2 (germline): SGHTA, FQGNSA. The CDR3 extends over 17 amino acids. V lost 1 base, J lost 7 bases, and 10 bases stayed unmatched. The CDR3 DNA is TGTGCCAGCAGCTTAGGTGGTTGGGACAGAAAAAATTCACCCCTCCACTTT. Protein product: CASSLGGWDRKNSPLHF.

J is TRBJ2-3 and V is TRBV5-6; maybe TRBD2 (6 bases). The germline CDR1 and CDR2 sequences are SGHDT and YYEEEE. V lost 4 bases to trimming and J lost 5 bases, with 17 bases between them. CDR3 length equals 15 residues. The CDR3, as DNA: TGTGCCAGCAGCCGATGGGGACTTCCCCAAGATACGCAGTATTTT. Residues: CASSRWGLPQDTQYF.

This clone was seen only a few times. The chain links TRBV5-1 to TRBJ2-3; the match to TRBD2 covers 12 bases. The germline gives CDR1 SGHRS, CDR2 YFSETQ. There are 17 residues in the CDR3. V lost 4 bases and J lost 2; bases outside the gene matches: 8. The CDR3 is CASSRTRLAGVTDTQYF. Here the CDR3 DNA reads TGCGCCAGCAGCCGCACTAGACTAGCGGGGGTCACAGATACGCAGTATTTT.

DNA for the CDR3: TGTGCCAGCAGCTTCAGGAAAGAGACCCAGTACTTC. Amino acids: CASSFRKETQYF. V usage is TRBV13 and J usage is TRBJ2-5; the D is unclear. The CDR3 extends over 12 amino acids. V lost 3 bases and J 3 bases, leaving 5 bases between the germline ends. Germline CDR1 PRHDT, CDR2 FYEKMQ (reference sequence). The complete variable domain, with remaining parts taken from reference TRBV13 and TRBJ2-5, reads AAGVIQSPRHLIKEKRETATLKCYPIPRHDTVYWYQQGPGQDPQFLISFYEKMQSDKGSIPDRFSAQQFSDYHSELNMSSLELGDSALYFCASSFRKETQYFGPGTRLLVL.